The sequence of this TCR beta chain was determined in a study of siplizumab effects on memory and regulatory T cells. The study, taken as a whole, reports: The authors could not assign a naive or memory phenotype to roughly 80-96% of proliferating CD4+ or CD8+ clones. Mappable alloreactive CD4+ clones were on average around 69% Treg-derived with siplizumab, less than 30% in controls. The apparent diversity of naive T cells exceeded that of memory cells, and naive T cells seemed to make a major contribution to the alloresponse. Some alloreactive sequences were traceable to unstimulated CD4+ memory cells, and siplizumab significantly reduced them.

This clone was seen just once. The antigen is undetermined. Only in-frame clones appear in the TCRdb table, and some are missing; sequencing was by immunoSEQ multiplex PCR. This sample has around 100,000 clones, with 75% to 95% found just once. Trimming removed 0 bases from V and 1 base from J, with 13 bases in between. The germline gives CDR1 MNHEY, CDR2 SVGAGI. The CDR3 sequence is 16 residues long. This chain uses TRBV6-5 with TRBJ2-7; possibly TRBD2 for D (7 bases). The sequencing input was CD4+ T cells sorted from blood. This receptor was identified in a human donor in good health. The CDR3, as DNA: TGTGCCAGCAGTTACTCTGGAGGGGGGGGGTCCTACGAGCAGTACTTC. It yields the protein CASSYSGGGGSYEQYF.